The rows below give T cell receptor beta chains drawn from one sample of a study of T cell responses to AZD1222 COVID-19 vaccine. The assay was immunoSEQ multiplex PCR, and TCRdb's table has in-frame clones only and misses some. The sample consists of about 260,000 clones, 90% to 95% of them appearing once. Sequences were derived from peripheral blood, sampled on day 0 of AZD1222 vaccination. The receptors stem from an adult in good health. Both conserved end residues are part of each CDR3. D genes are given only for firm matches. Clone sizes are given selectively: once, few, many, or a class where the clone is expanded.

CASSPGTLQETQYF,TGTGCCAGCAGCCCCGGGACACTCCAAGAGACCCAGTACTTC,TRBJ2-5,14,.,TRBV28,.
CASSTGQAGQPQHF,TGTGCCAGCAGCACCGGACAGGCGGGACAGCCCCAGCATTTT,TRBJ1-5,14,.,TRBV7-9,TRBD1
CASSGLPPYEQYF,TGTGCCAGTTCGGGACTACCGCCCTACGAGCAGTACTTC,TRBJ2-7,13,.,TRBV28,TRBD2
CASSLALLAGHNEQFF,TGTGCCAGCAGCTTGGCCCTGCTAGCGGGACATAATGAGCAGTTCTTC,TRBJ2-1,16,.,TRBV5-4,TRBD2
CASNRGDGYNEQFF,TGTGCCAGCAATAGGGGGGATGGATACAATGAGCAGTTCTTC,TRBJ2-1,14,once,TRBV28,.
CASSWTSGRDEQYF,TGTGCCAGCAGTTGGACTAGCGGGAGGGACGAGCAGTACTTC,TRBJ2-7,14,.,TRBV7-8,TRBD2
CASSQQVNSPLHF,TGTGCCAGCAGCCAACAGGTGAATTCACCCCTCCACTTT,TRBJ1-6,13,.,TRBV3-1/TRBV3-2,.
CASSRGLISNQPQHF,TGTGCCAGTAGTAGGGGACTGATTAGCAATCAGCCCCAGCATTTT,TRBJ1-5,15,.,TRBV19,.
CASKDRGHPNQPQHF,TGTGCCAGCAAAGACAGGGGGCACCCCAATCAGCCCCAGCATTTT,TRBJ1-5,15,.,TRBV6-5,TRBD1
CASSLDAGTYEQYF,TGTGCCAGCAGTTTAGATGCGGGCACCTACGAGCAGTACTTC,TRBJ2-7,14,.,TRBV28,.
CASSSQGGDTQYF,TGTGCCAGCAGCTCACAGGGGGGAGATACGCAGTATTTT,TRBJ2-3,13,.,TRBV3-1/TRBV3-2,TRBD1
CASSEGGLEETQYF,TGTGCCAGCAGTGAAGGTGGACTAGAAGAGACCCAGTACTTC,TRBJ2-5,14,once,TRBV6-1,TRBD2
CASSELLAGNGYTF,TGTGCCAGCAGTGAACTTTTGGCAGGGAATGGCTACACCTTC,TRBJ1-2,14,.,TRBV2,.
CRETAGSGSGNTIYF,TGCAGAGAGACAGCGGGATCAGGCTCTGGAAACACCATATATTTT,TRBJ1-3,15,.,TRBV29-1,.
CSASRLAGGIGELFF,TGCAGTGCTAGTAGGCTAGCGGGAGGTATCGGGGAGCTGTTTTTT,TRBJ2-2,15,.,TRBV20-1,TRBD2
CASSLSPGTSFGEQFF,TGTGCCAGCAGTTTATCCCCCGGGACTAGCTTCGGTGAGCAGTTCTTC,TRBJ2-1,16,.,TRBV28,TRBD2
CASSRLYTGELFF,TGTGCCAGCAGCCGCCTATACACCGGGGAGCTGTTTTTT,TRBJ2-2,13,.,TRBV7-2,.
CASSYSRNYGYTF,TGTGCCAGCAGTTACTCCCGGAACTATGGCTACACCTTC,TRBJ1-2,13,once,TRBV6-5,.
CASSYATVGYQPQHF,TGTGCCAGCAGTTACGCAACAGTAGGGTATCAGCCCCAGCATTTT,TRBJ1-5,15,.,TRBV6-2/TRBV6-3,.